The TCR beta chain under discussion was sequenced for a study of T cell changes during pregnancy in multiple sclerosis. With 1 base removed from V and 0 bases from J, the gap between germline ends came to 14 bases. CDR1 is LNHNV and CDR2 is YYDKDF in the germline V gene (reference sequence). The CDR3 loop spans 17 amino acids. Sequencing was performed with immunoSEQ multiplex PCR; in TCRdb, only in-frame clones are kept and a portion is missing. This sample carries 90,000 to 100,000 clones, more than 85% of them seen once, and the ten largest clones take 1.5% to 1.7%. V and J are TRBV15 and TRBJ2-3; tentative D call: TRBD2 (5 bases). The source of this sequence is a female donor with multiple sclerosis, enrolled in a pregnancy study. This sample comprised peripheral blood, obtained in the first trimester of pregnancy. This chain's CDR3 is CATSRGIVRDSTDTQYF. For the CDR3, the DNA is TGTGCCACCAGCAGAGGCATCGTGAGGGATAGCACAGATACGCAGTATTTT. Filled out from reference TRBV15 and TRBJ2-3, the complete variable domain reads DAMVIQNPRYQVTQFGKPVTLSCSQTLNHNVMYWYQQKSSQAPKLLFHYYDKDFNNEADTPDNFQSRRPNTSFCFLDIRSPGLGDTAMYLCATSRGIVRDSTDTQYFGPGTRLTVL.